The 10 T cell receptor beta chains in this list originate from one sample, sequenced in a study of blood T cell repertoires in COVID-19. Sequencing used immunoSEQ multiplex PCR; TCRdb keeps in-frame clones, though not all of them. Found here are nearly 110,000 clones, around 89% of them singletons; the top ten hold around 6.5%. The sequencing sample was made of peripheral blood. The source is a man aged 45-60 years with active or convalescent COVID-19.

On this clone itself: At one end the junction does not follow the germline gene, possibly because of a read error. The chain is built from TRBV7-8 and TRBJ1-2; tentative D call: TRBD1 (6 bases). Germline CDR1 SGHVS, CDR2 FQNEAQ. This CDR3 has 13 residues. CDR3 protein: CASSVAGDGGYTF. CDR3 coding DNA: TGTGCCAGCAGCGTAGCAGGGGATGGTGGCTACACCTTC.

The J gene is TRBJ1-3, the V gene TRBV7-9; 7 bases are shared with TRBD1. The germline V gene encodes CDR1 SEHNR and CDR2 FQNEAQ (reference sequence). The CDR3 sequence is 14 residues long. J gave up 2 bases and V 4 bases, and 2 bases lay outside the gene matches. The CDR3 DNA reads as TGTGCCAGCAGCTCAGGGACAGCTGGAAACACCATATATTTT. Protein: CASSSGTAGNTIYF.

This clone was found a few times. The rearrangement uses TRBV28 and TRBJ1-2; D possibly corresponds to TRBD1 (6 bases). The CDR3 runs to 9 residues. From germline, CDR1 is MDHEN and CDR2 SYDVKM. Trimming left V 8 bases short and J 8 bases short, with 6 bases between. This CDR3 reads CASGTGYTF. CDR3 bases: TGTGCCAGCGGGACAGGCTACACCTTC.

The chain is built from TRBV29-1 and TRBJ1-2; TRBD1 matches 8 bases. This CDR3 spans 15 amino acids. V shed 2 bases and J 8 bases; nucleotides not matched to a gene: 13. Germline V gene sequence: CDR1 SQVTM, CDR2 ANQGSEA. CDR3: CSVEPTGTGLGGYTF. The CDR3 region has the DNA TGCAGCGTTGAACCAACCGGGACAGGTCTAGGGGGCTACACCTTC.

The J gene is TRBJ2-1, the V gene TRBV29-1, with 13 bases lining up with TRBD2. Germline-derived CDR1 and CDR2 are SQVTM and ANQGSEA. Trimming took 7 bases from V and 5 from J; bases not matched to a gene: 5. The CDR3 loop spans 14 amino acids. CDR3 sequence: CSGWTSGSNNEQFF. The DNA of the CDR3 is TGCAGCGGGTGGACTAGCGGGAGCAACAATGAGCAGTTCTTC.

The chain carries TRBV7-6 and TRBJ2-1; 10 bases line up with TRBD2. This CDR3 comprises 15 residues. Germline CDR1 SGHVS, CDR2 FNYEAQ. Trimming at V came to 5 bases and at J to 4 bases, leaving 5 bases not matched to a gene. Written as DNA, the CDR3 is TGTGCCAGCAGCACAATAGCGGGAGGTTACAATGAGCAGTTCTTC. This encodes CASSTIAGGYNEQFF.

The chain employs TRBV9 and TRBJ2-3; the D is unclear. The length of the CDR3 is 16 residues. Trimming removed 1 base at V and 0 bases at J, with 12 bases between. The V gene's germline CDR1 is SGDLS and CDR2 YYNGEE. Here the CDR3 DNA reads TGTGCCAGCAGCGTATCCCCTGTTACTAGCACAGATACGCAGTATTTT. Its protein product is CASSVSPVTSTDTQYF.

V is TRBV10-3 and J is TRBJ2-5, with 8 nucleotides matching TRBD2. This CDR3 has 14 amino acids. Germline values: CDR1 ENHRY, CDR2 SYGVKD. The J segment lost 0 bases and the V segment lost 9 bases, leaving 6 bases of the junction unmatched. The CDR3 bases are TGTGCCATAAGAGCGGGAGAGAACCAAGAGACCCAGTACTTC. It yields the protein CAIRAGENQETQYF.

This rearrangement joins TRBV10-3 to TRBJ2-2, with 7 bases identical to TRBD2. CDR3 length: 15 amino acids. CDR1 is ENHRY and CDR2 is SYGVKD in the germline V gene. J was trimmed by 4 bases and V by 4 bases; bases with no gene match: 6. The CDR3 here is CAISGAGEVTGELFF. The CDR3 coding sequence is TGTGCCATCAGTGGCGCGGGAGAGGTCACCGGGGAGCTGTTTTTT.

The chain recombines TRBV10-2 with TRBJ1-6; the D gene is possibly TRBD1 (5 bases). The CDR3 length is 13 residues. Trimming removed 5 bases from V and 14 bases from J, with 16 bases in between. Per the germline V gene, CDR1 is WSHSY and CDR2 is SAAADI. CDR3 bases: TGCGCCAGCAGTCCGGGACTCCGGCCGGCCCTCCACTTT. Translated: CASSPGLRPALHF.